This T cell receptor (beta chain) was profiled in a study of CDR3 diversity in severe acne. This CDR3 has 21 amino acids. CDR1 and CDR2 from the germline V gene are WNHNN and SYGVQD (reference sequence). TCRdb re-derived calls from the PCR reads in MiXCR, one entry per CDR3 protein. The sample has around 85,000 distinct CDR3 sequences, under 55% seen once; the top ten hold more than 9%. Comments on this clonotype: The junction departs from germline at one end; a sequencing error may be responsible.

This sequence originates from a male donor with severe acne vulgaris. The chain is built from TRBV10-1 and TRBJ2-2; 12 nucleotides match TRBD2. Sequenced sample: blood. As DNA, the CDR3 is TGTGCCAGCAGTTACTCGATTCAGGGGTTGAGACTAGCGGGAGACACCGGGGAGCTGTTTTTT. Translating gives CASSYSIQGLRLAGDTGELFF.